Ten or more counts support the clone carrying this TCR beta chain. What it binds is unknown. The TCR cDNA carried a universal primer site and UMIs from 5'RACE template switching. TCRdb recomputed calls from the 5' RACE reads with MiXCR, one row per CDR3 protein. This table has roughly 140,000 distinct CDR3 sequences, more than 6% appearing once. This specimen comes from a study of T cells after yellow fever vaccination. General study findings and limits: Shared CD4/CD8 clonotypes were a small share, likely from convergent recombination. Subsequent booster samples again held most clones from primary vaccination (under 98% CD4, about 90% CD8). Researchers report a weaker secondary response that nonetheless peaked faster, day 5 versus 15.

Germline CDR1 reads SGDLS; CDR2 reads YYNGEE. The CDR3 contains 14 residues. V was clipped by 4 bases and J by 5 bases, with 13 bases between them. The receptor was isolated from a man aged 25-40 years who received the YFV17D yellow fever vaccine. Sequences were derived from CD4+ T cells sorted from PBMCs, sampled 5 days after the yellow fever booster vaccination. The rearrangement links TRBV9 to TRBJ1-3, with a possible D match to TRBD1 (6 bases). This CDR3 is CASSPGTTRNTIYF. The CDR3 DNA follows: TGTGCCAGCAGCCCAGGGACAACGAGAAACACCATATATTTT. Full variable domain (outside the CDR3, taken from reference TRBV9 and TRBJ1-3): DSGVTQTPKHLITATGQRVTLRCSPRSGDLSVYWYQQSLDQGLQFLIQYYNGEERAKGNILERFSAQQFPDLHSELNLSSLELGDSALYFCASSPGTTRNTIYFGEGSWLTVV.